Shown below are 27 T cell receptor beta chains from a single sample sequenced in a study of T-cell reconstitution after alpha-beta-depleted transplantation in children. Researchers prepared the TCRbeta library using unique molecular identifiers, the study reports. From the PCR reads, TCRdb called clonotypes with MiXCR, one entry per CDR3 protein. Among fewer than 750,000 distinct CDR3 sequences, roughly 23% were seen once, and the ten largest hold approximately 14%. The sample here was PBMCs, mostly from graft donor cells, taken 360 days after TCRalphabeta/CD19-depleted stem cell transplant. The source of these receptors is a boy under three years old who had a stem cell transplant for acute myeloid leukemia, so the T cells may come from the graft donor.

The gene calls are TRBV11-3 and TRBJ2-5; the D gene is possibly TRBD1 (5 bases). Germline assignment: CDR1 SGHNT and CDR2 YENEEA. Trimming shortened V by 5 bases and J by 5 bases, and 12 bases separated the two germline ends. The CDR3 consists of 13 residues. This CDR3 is CASSRGQSETQYF. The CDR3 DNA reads TGTGCCAGCAGCCGAGGACAATCGGAGACCCAGTACTTC.

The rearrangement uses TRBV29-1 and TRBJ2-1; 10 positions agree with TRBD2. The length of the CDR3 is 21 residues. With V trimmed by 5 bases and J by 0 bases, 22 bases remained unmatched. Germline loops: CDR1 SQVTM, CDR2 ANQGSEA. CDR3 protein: CSVSPLQKRGGTRSSYNEQFF. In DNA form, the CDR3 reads TGCAGCGTTTCCCCCTTACAAAAGCGGGGGGGTACCAGAAGCTCCTACAATGAGCAGTTCTTC.

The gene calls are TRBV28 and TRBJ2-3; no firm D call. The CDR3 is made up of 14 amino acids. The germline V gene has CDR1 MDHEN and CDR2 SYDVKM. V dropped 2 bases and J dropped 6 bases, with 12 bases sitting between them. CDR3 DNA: TGTGCCAGCAGTTTACTTGAAAATCGGGATACGCAGTATTTT. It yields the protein CASSLLENRDTQYF.

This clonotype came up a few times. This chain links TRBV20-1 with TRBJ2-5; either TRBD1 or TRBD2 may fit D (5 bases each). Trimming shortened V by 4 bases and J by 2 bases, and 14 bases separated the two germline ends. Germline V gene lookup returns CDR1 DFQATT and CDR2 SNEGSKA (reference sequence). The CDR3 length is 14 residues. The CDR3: CSANSGRLQETQYF. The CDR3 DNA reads TGCAGTGCTAATTCGGGGCGTTTACAAGAGACCCAGTACTTC.

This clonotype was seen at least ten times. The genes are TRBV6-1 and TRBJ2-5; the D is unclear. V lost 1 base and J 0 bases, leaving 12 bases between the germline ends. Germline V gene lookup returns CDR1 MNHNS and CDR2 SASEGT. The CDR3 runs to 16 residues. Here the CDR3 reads CASSEETLKYQETQYF. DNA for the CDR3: TGTGCCAGCAGTGAAGAGACCCTAAAGTACCAAGAGACCCAGTACTTC.

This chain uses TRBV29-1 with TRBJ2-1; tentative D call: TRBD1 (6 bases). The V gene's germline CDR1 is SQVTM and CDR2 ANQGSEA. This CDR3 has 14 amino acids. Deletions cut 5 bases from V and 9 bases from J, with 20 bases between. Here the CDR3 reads CSVLRDIRYGEQFF. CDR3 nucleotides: TGCAGCGTTCTCCGGGACATCCGTTATGGTGAGCAGTTCTTC.

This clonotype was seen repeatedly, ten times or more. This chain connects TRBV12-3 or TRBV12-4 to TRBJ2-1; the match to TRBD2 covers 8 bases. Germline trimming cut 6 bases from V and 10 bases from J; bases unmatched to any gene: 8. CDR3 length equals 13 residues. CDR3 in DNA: TGTGCCAGCAGGGGACTAGGTTTACGGGAGCAGTTCTTC. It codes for CASRGLGLREQFF.

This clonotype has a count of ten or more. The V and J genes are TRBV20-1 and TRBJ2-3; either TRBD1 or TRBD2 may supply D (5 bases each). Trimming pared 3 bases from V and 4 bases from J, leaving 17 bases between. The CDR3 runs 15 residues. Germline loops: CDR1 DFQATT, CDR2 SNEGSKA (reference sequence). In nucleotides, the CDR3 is TGCAGTGCTAGTCTCAGACAGAACGGGGCAGATACGCAGTATTTT. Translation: CSASLRQNGADTQYF.

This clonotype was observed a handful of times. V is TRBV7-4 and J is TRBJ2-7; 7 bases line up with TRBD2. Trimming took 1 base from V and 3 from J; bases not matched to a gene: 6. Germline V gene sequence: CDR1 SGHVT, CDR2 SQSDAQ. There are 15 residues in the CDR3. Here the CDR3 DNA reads TGTGCCAGCAGCTTAGGGGGGGGAAGGGACTACGAGCAGTACTTC. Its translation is CASSLGGGRDYEQYF.

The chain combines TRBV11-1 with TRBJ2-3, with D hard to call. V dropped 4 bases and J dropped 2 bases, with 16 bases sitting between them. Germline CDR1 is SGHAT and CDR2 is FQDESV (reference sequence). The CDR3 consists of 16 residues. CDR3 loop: CASSSVTVPNTDTQYF. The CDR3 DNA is TGTGCCAGCAGCTCTGTCACTGTCCCTAACACAGATACGCAGTATTTT.

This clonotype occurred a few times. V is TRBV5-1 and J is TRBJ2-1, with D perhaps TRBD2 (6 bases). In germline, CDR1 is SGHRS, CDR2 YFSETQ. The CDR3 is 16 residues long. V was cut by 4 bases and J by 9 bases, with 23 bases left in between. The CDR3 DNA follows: TGCGCCAGCAGCGCTCTGGTCGCGGGGTATATGGGTGAGCAGTTCTTC. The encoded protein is CASSALVAGYMGEQFF.

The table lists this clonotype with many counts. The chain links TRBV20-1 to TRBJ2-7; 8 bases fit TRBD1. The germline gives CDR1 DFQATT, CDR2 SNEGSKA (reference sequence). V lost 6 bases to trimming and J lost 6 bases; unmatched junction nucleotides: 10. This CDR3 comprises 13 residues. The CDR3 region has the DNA TGCAGTGCATCTCGGGTCAGGGGGCGCGAGCAGTACTTC. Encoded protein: CSASRVRGREQYF.

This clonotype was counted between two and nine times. The CDR3 loop reads CSVEDGGLVGTTEAFF. DNA for the CDR3: TGCAGCGTTGAAGATGGTGGTCTGGTGGGAACCACTGAAGCTTTCTTT. This sequence joins TRBV29-1 and TRBJ1-1; unclear D gene. Germline CDR1 and CDR2: SQVTM and ANQGSEA. The CDR3 extends over 16 amino acids. V lost 0 bases and J lost 4, with 18 bases in between.

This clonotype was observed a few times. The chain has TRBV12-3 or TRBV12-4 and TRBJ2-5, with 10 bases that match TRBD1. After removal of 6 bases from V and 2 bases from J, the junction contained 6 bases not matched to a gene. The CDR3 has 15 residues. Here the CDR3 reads CASRLGQGGQETQYF. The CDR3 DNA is TGTGCCAGCAGACTCGGACAGGGGGGGCAAGAGACCCAGTACTTC.

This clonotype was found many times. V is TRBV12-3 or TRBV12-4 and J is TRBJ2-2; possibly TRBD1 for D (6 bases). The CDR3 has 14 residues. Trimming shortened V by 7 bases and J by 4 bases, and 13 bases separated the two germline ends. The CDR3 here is CASTFTGTTGELFF. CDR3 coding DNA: TGTGCCAGCACCTTTACAGGGACCACCGGGGAGCTGTTTTTT.

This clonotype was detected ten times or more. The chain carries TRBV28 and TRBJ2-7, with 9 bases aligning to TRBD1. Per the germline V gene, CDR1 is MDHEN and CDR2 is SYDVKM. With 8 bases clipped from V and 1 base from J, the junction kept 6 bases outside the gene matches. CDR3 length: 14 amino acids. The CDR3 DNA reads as TGTGCCAGCGCAGGGGACAGGGCGTCCTACGAGCAGTACGTC. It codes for CASAGDRASYEQYV.

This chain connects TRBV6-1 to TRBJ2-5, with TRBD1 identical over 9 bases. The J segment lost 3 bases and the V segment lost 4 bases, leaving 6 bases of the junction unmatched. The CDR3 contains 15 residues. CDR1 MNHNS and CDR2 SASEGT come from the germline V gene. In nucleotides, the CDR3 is TGTGCCAGCAGTGTGCCGACAGGGGGGAAAGAGACCCAGTACTTC. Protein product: CASSVPTGGKETQYF.

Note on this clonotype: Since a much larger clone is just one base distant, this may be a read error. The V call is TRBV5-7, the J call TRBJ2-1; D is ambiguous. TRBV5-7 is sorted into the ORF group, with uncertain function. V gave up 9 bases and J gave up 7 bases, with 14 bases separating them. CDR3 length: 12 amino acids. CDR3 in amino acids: CAMSLGQNEQFF. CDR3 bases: TGTGCCATGAGCCTCGGCCAGAATGAGCAGTTCTTC.

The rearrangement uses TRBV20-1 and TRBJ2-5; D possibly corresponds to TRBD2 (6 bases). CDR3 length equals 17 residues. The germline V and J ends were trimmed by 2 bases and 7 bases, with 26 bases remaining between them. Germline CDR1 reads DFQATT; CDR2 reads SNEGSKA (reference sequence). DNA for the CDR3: TGCAGTGCTAGACCCCCAAGGGGTAGCGGACCTTTAGGGACCCAGTACTTC. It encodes CSARPPRGSGPLGTQYF.

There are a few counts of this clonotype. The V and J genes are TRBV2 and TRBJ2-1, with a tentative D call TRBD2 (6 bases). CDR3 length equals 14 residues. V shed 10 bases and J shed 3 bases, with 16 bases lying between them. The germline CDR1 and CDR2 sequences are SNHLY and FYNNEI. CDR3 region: CAIGVYSGYNEQFF. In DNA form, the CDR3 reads TGTGCCATCGGAGTGTATAGCGGCTACAATGAGCAGTTCTTC.

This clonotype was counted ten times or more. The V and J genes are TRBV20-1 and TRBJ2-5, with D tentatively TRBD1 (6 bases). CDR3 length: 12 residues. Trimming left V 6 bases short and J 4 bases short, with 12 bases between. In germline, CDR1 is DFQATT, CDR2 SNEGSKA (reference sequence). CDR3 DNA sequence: TGCAGTGCGAGGGGGTGGGGAGAGACCCAGTACTTC. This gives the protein CSARGWGETQYF.

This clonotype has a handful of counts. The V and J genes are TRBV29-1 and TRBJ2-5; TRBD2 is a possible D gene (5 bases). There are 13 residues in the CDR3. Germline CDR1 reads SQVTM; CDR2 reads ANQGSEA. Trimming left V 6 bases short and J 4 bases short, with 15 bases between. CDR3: CSVGVGGGETQYF. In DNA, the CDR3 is TGCAGCGTGGGCGTCGGAGGTGGAGAGACCCAGTACTTC.

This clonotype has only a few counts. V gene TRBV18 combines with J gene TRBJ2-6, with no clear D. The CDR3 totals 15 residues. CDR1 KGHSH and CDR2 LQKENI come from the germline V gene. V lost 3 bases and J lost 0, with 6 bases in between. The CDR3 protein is CASSPQFSGANVLTF. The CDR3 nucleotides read TGTGCCAGCTCACCGCAGTTCTCTGGGGCCAACGTCCTGACTTTC.

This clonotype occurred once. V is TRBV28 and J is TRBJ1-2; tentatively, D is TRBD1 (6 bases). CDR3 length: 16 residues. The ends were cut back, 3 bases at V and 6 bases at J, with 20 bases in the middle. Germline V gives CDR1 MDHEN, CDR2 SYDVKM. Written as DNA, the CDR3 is TGTGCCAGCAGTTTTTGGTCCCCGGGGGCGCCTGATGGCTACACCTTC. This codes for CASSFWSPGAPDGYTF.

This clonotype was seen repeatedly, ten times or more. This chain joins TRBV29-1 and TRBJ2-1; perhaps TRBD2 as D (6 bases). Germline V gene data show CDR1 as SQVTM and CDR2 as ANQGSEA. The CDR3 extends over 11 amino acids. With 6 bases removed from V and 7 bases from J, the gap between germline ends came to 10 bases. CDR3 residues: CSVGGANEQFF. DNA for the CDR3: TGCAGCGTGGGGGGTGCGAATGAGCAGTTCTTC.

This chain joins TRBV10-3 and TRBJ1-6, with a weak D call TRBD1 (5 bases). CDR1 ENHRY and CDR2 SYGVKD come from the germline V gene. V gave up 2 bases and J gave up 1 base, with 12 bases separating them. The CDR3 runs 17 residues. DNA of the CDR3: TGTGCCATCAGTGAGCCCAGGGAGGGGTCCTATAATTCACCCCTCCACTTT. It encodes CAISEPREGSYNSPLHF.

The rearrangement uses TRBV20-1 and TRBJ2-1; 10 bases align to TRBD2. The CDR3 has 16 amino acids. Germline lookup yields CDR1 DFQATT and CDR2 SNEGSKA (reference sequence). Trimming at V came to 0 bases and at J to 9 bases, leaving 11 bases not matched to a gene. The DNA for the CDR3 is TGCAGTGCTAGAGAATGGGGGACTAGCGAATTAGGTGAGCAGTTCTTC. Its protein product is CSAREWGTSELGEQFF.